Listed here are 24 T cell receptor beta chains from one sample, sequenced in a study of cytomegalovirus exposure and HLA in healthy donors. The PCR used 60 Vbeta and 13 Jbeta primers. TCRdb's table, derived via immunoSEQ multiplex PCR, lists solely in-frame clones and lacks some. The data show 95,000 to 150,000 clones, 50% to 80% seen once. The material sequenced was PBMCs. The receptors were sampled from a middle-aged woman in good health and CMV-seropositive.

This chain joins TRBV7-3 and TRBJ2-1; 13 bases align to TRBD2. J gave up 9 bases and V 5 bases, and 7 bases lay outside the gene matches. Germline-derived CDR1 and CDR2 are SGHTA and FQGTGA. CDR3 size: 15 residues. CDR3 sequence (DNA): TGTGCCAGCAGCCTCGGGACTAGCGGGATGGCTGAGCAGTTCTTC. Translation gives CASSLGTSGMAEQFF.

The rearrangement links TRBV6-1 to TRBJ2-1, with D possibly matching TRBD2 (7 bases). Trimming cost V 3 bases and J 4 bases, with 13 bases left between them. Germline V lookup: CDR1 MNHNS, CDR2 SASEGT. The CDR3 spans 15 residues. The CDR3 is CASSDEGGPYNEQFF. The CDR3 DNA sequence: TGTGCCAGCAGTGACGAGGGGGGGCCTTACAATGAGCAGTTCTTC.

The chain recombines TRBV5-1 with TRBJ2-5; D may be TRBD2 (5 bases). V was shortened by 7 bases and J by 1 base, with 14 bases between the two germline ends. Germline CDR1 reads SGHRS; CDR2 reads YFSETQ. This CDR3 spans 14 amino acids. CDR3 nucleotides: TGCGCCAGCTTCCTCCCGGAGGTCCAAGAGACCCAGTACTTC. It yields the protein CASFLPEVQETQYF. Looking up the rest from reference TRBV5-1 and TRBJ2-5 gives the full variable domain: KAGVTQTPRYLIKTRGQQVTLSCSPISGHRSVSWYQQTPGQGLQFLFEYFSETQRNKGNFPGRFSGRQFSNSRSEMNVSTLELGDSALYLCASFLPEVQETQYFGPGTRLLVL.

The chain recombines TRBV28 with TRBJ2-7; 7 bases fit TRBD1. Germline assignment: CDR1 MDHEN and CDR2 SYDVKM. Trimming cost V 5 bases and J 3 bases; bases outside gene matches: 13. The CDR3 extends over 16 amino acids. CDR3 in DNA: TGTGCCAGCAGTCCCAACCCTAGGGGGCGCAACTACGAGCAGTACTTC. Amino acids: CASSPNPRGRNYEQYF.

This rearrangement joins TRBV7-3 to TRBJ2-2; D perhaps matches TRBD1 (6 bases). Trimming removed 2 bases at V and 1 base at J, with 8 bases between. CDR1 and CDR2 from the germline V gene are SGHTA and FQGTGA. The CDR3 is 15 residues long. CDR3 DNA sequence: TGTGCCAGCAGCTTAGACAGGCGGAACACCGGGGAGCTGTTTTTT. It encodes CASSLDRRNTGELFF.

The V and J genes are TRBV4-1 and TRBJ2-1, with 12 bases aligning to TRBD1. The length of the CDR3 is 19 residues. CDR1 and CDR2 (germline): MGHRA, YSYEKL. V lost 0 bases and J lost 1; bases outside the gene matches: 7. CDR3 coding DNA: TGCGCCAGCAGCCAAGACCGGGACAGGGGGCACCAATCCTACAATGAGCAGTTCTTC. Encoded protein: CASSQDRDRGHQSYNEQFF.

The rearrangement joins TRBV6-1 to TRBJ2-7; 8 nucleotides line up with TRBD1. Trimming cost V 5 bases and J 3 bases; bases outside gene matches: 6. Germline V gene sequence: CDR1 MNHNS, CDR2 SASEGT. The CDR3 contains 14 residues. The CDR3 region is CASSPPTGVYEQYF. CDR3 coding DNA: TGTGCCAGCAGTCCCCCGACAGGGGTCTACGAGCAGTACTTC.

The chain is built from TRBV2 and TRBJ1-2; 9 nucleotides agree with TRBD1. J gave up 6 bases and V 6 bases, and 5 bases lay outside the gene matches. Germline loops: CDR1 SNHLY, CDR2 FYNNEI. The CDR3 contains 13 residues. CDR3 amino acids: CASRTGQGNGYTF. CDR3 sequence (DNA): TGTGCCAGCAGGACGGGACAGGGAAATGGCTACACCTTC.

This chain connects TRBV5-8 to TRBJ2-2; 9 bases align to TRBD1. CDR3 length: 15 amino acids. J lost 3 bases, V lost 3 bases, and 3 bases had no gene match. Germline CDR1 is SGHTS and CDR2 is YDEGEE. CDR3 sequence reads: CASSWGTGHTGELFF. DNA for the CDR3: TGTGCCAGCAGCTGGGGGACAGGGCACACCGGGGAGCTGTTTTTT.

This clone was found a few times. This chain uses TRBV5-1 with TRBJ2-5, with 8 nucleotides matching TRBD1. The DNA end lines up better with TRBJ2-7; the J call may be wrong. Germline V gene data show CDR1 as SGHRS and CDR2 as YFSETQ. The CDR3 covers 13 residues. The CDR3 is CASSPGQGSEQYF. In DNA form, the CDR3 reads TGCGCCAGCAGCCCTGGACAGGGTAGCGAGCAGTACTTC.

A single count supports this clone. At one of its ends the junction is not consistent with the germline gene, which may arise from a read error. CDR3 sequence (DNA): TGTGCCAGCGGCTTCCAGGGGACTAGCTTTACCGGGGAGCTGTTTTTT. Amino acids: CASGFQGTSFTGELFF. The chain employs TRBV7-9 and TRBJ2-2, with 9 nucleotides matching TRBD2. This CDR3 has 16 amino acids. The V gene's germline CDR1 is SEHNR and CDR2 FQNEAQ (reference sequence).

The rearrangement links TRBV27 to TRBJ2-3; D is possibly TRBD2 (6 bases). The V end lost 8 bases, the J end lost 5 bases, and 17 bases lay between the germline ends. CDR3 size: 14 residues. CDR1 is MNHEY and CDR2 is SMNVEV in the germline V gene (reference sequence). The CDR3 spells CASGIGARGDTQYF. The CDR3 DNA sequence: TGTGCCAGCGGGATTGGGGCGCGGGGAGATACGCAGTATTTT.

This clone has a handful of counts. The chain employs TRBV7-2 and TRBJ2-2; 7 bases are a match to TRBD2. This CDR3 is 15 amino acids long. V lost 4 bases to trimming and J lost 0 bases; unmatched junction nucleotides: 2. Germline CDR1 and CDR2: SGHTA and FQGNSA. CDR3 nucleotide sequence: TGTGCCAGCAGCTCGCTAGCGGCGAACACCGGGGAGCTGTTTTTT. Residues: CASSSLAANTGELFF.

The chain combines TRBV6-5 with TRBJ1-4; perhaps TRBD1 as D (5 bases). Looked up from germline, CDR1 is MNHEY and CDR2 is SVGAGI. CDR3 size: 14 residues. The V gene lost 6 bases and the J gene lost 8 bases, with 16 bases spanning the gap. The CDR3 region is CASRTLGAREKLFF. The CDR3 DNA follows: TGTGCCAGCAGGACCCTTGGGGCGCGAGAAAAACTGTTTTTT.

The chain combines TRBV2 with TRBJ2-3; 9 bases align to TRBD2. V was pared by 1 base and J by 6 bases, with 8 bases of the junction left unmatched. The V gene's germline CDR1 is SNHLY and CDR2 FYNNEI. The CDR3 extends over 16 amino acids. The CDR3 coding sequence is TGTGCCAGCAGTGAAGACATGCGGGGGGGCTGGGATACGCAGTATTTT. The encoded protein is CASSEDMRGGWDTQYF. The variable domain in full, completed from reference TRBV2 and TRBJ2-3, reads EPEVTQTPSHQVTQMGQEVILRCVPISNHLYFYWYRQILGQKVEFLVSFYNNEISEKSEIFDDQFSVERPDGSNFTLKIRSTKLEDSAMYFCASSEDMRGGWDTQYFGPGTRLTVL.

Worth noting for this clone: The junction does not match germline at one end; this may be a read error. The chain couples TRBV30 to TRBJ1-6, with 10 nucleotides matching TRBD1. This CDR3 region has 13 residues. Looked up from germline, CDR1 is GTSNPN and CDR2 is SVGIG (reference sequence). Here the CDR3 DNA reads TGTGCCTGGATGGGACAGGGGAGATCACCCCCCCACTTT. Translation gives CAWMGQGRSPPHF.

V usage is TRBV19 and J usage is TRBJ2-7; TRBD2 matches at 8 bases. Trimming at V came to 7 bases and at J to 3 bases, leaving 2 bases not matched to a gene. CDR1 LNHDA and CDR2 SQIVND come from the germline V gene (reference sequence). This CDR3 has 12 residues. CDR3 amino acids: CASIGRDYEQYF. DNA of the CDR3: TGTGCCAGTATCGGGAGGGACTACGAGCAGTACTTC. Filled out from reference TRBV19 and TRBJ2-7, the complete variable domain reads DGGITQSPKYLFRKEGQNVTLSCEQNLNHDAMYWYRQDPGQGLRLIYYSQIVNDFQKGDIAEGYSVSREKKESFPLTVTSAQKNPTAFYLCASIGRDYEQYFGPGTRLTVT.

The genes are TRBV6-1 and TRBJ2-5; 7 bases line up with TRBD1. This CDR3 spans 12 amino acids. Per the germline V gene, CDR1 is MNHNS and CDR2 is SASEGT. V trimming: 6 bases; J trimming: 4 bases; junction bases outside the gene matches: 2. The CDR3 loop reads CASRGTAETQYF. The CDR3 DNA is TGTGCCAGCAGGGGGACAGCAGAGACCCAGTACTTC.

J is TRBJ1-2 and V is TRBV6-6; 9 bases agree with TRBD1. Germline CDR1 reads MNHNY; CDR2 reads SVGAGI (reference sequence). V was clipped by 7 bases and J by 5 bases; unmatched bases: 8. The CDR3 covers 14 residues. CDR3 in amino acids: CASIRQGVGYGYTF. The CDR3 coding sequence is TGTGCCAGCATTAGACAGGGGGTTGGGTATGGCTACACCTTC.

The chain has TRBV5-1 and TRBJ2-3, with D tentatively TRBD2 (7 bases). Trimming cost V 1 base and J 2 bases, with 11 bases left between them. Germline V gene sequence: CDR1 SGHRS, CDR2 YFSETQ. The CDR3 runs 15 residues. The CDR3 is CASSLRGALTDTQYF. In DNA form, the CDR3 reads TGCGCCAGCAGCTTGCGGGGGGCCCTCACAGATACGCAGTATTTT.

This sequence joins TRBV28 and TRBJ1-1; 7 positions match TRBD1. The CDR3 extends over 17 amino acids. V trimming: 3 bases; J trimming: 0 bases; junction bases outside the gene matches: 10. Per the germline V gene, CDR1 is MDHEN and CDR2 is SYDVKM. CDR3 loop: CASSFLGQVHMNTEAFF. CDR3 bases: TGTGCCAGCAGTTTTCTTGGACAGGTCCACATGAACACTGAAGCTTTCTTT.

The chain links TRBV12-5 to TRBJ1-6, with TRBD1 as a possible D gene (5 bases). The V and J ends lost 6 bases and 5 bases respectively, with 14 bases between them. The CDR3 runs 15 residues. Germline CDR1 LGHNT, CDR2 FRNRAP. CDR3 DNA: TGTGCTAGTGGACGCGAGACAGCCAATAATTCACCCCTCCACTTT. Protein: CASGRETANNSPLHF.

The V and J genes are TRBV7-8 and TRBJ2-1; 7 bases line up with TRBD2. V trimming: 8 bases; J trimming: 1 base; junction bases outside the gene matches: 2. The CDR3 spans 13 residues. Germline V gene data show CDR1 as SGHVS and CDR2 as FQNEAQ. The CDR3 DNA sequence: TGTGCCAGCGGGAGGGAATCCTACAATGAGCAGTTCTTC. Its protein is CASGRESYNEQFF.

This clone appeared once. This CDR3 is CASSSGGSGEETQYF. The CDR3 bases are TGCGCCAGCAGCTCCGGCGGTAGCGGAGAAGAGACCCAGTACTTC. The rearrangement joins TRBV5-1 to TRBJ2-5; TRBD2 is a possible D gene (6 bases). With 3 bases removed from V and 3 bases from J, the gap between germline ends came to 15 bases. Germline CDR1 SGHRS, CDR2 YFSETQ. CDR3 size: 15 residues.